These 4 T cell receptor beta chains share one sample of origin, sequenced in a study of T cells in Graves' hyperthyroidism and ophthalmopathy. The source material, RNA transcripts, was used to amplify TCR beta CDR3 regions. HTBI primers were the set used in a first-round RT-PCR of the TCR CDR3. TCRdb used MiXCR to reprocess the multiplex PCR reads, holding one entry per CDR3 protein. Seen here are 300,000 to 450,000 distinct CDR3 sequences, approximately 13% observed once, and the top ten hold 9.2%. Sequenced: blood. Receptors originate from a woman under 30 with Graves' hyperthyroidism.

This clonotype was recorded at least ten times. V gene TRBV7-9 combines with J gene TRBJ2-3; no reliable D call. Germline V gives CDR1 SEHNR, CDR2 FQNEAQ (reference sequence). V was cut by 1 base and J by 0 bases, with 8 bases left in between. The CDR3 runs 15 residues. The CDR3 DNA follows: TGTGCCAGCAGCTTAGGCAGCACGAGCACAGATACGCAGTATTTT. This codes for CASSLGSTSTDTQYF.

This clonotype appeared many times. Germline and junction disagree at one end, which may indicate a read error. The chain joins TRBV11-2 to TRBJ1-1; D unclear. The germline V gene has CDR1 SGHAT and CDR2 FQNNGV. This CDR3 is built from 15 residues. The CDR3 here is CASSFDTTLKTEAFF. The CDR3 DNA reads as TGTGCCAGCAGCTTCGACACCACTTTGAAAACTGAAGCTTTCTTT.

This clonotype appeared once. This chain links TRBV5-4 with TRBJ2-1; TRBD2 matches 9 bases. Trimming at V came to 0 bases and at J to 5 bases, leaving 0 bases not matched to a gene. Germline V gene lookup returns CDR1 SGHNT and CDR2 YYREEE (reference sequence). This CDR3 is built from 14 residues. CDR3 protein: CASSLASGDNEQFF. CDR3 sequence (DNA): TGTGCCAGCAGCTTGGCTAGCGGGGACAATGAGCAGTTCTTC.

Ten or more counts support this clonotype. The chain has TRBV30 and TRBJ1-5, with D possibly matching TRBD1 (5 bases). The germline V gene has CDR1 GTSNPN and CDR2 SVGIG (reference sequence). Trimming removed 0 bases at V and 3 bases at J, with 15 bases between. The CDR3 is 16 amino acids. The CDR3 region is CAWSVNGAGYNQPQHF. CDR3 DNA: TGTGCCTGGAGTGTTAATGGGGCAGGGTACAATCAGCCCCAGCATTTT.